A single sample gave rise to the 27 T cell receptor beta chains below, sequenced in a study of naive and memory T cell subsets. The SP2 primer and nested alpha and beta constant region primers amplified ligated cDNA in four rounds. TCRdb reprocessed the UMI-ligation and nested PCR reads via MiXCR and lists one record per CDR3 protein. The sample carries 35,000 to 40,000 distinct CDR3 sequences, approximately 9.9% recorded once. Treatment described: skin biopsy from PPD injection site in Mantoux-positive individual. The library had UMIs added by 3' ligation of an oligonucleotide to TCR cDNA. Sequencing used skin, obtained from a tuberculin skin test site. These receptors were obtained from an adult in good health.

In this sample, this clonotype turned up a few times. The V and J genes are TRBV18 and TRBJ2-5; unclear D gene. CDR3 length: 14 residues. Germline CDR1 and CDR2: KGHSH and LQKENI. Trimming removed 3 bases from V and 2 bases from J, with 10 bases in between. The CDR3 DNA sequence: TGTGCCAGCTCACCTGGGCAGTCTCAAGAGACCCAGTACTTC. Its translation: CASSPGQSQETQYF.

In this sample, this clonotype turned up a few times. The chain carries TRBV12-3 or TRBV12-4 and TRBJ2-2, with 8 bases lining up with TRBD2. The CDR3 totals 16 residues. V lost 10 bases, J lost 3 bases, and 13 bases stayed unmatched. The CDR3 bases are TGTGCCACCTCAACCGCCGGGGGGGACTACACCGGGGAGCTGTTTTTT. Residues: CATSTAGGDYTGELFF.

This clonotype was recorded at least ten times. This chain links TRBV6-2 or TRBV6-3 with TRBJ1-4, with D unclear. Between the trimmed V and J ends, which lost 7 bases and 5 bases, there was a span of 14 bases. The CDR3 consists of 14 residues. The germline CDR1 and CDR2 sequences are MNHEY and SVGEGT. CDR3: CASNTRAENEKLFF. In DNA form, the CDR3 reads TGTGCCAGCAACACCCGGGCCGAGAATGAAAAACTGTTTTTT.

This clonotype occurred many times. V gene TRBV7-8 combines with J gene TRBJ1-1, with TRBD1 matching over 7 bases. V lost 1 base and J lost 4; bases outside the gene matches: 6. CDR1 is SGHVS and CDR2 is FQNEAQ in the germline V gene. The CDR3 consists of 15 residues. The CDR3: CASSLGIAGGTEAFF. The DNA for the CDR3 is TGTGCCAGCAGCTTAGGCATCGCAGGGGGCACTGAAGCTTTCTTT.

The V gene is TRBV6-2 or TRBV6-3, the J gene TRBJ2-7; TRBD1 agrees at 8 bases. The CDR3 is 16 amino acids. In germline, CDR1 is MNHEY, CDR2 SVGEGT. V lost 8 bases and J lost 3; bases outside the gene matches: 15. The CDR3 nucleotides are TGTGCCAGCTTCCACCTTGGGACAGGCAACCTCTACGAGCAGTACTTC. Encoded protein: CASFHLGTGNLYEQYF.

On this clonotype itself: A much larger clonotype is one base distant, so this may be a read error. A read error is likely, as this CDR3 ends without the conserved phenylalanine or tryptophan. J is TRBJ2-1 and V is TRBV19; 8 bases are shared with TRBD1. The CDR3 length is 13 residues. The V and J ends lost 5 bases and 9 bases, in that order; junction bases with no gene match: 6. Germline CDR1 reads LNHDA; CDR2 reads SQIVND (reference sequence). The CDR3 nucleotides are TGTGCCAGTAGTGTGGACAGGGTAGTTGAGCAGTTCTCC. It translates to CASSVDRVVEQFS.

Within the sample, this clonotype is medium-sized. The chain links TRBV20-1 to TRBJ2-7; D is ambiguous. This CDR3 has 11 residues. The germline V gene encodes CDR1 DFQATT and CDR2 SNEGSKA (reference sequence). Between the trimmed V and J ends, which lost 3 bases and 7 bases, there was a span of 10 bases. CDR3 sequence (DNA): TGCAGTGCTAGTAAACGACGGGAGCAGTACTTC. It specifies CSASKRREQYF.

Many counts were recorded for this clonotype. V is TRBV9 and J is TRBJ2-3; D call uncertain. Per germline, CDR1 SGDLS and CDR2 YYNGEE. The CDR3 covers 13 residues. Trimming pared 2 bases from V and 2 bases from J, leaving 6 bases between. For the CDR3, the DNA is TGTGCCAGCAGCGTCCTTCTCACAGATACGCAGTATTTT. Its translation is CASSVLLTDTQYF.

This clonotype showed up many times. This sequence joins TRBV19 and TRBJ1-2, with 9 nucleotides matching TRBD1. Per the germline V gene, CDR1 is LNHDA and CDR2 is SQIVND (reference sequence). This CDR3 spans 14 amino acids. The V gene end was trimmed by 6 bases and the J gene end by 6 bases; junction bases not matched to a gene: 8. In nucleotides, the CDR3 is TGTGCCAGTAGGATTACAGGGGGCTCTGATGGCTACACCTTC. Translating gives CASRITGGSDGYTF. Supplemented by reference TRBV19 and TRBJ1-2, the full variable domain reads DGGITQSPKYLFRKEGQNVTLSCEQNLNHDAMYWYRQDPGQGLRLIYYSQIVNDFQKGDIAEGYSVSREKKESFPLTVTSAQKNPTAFYLCASRITGGSDGYTFGSGTRLTVV.

This chain uses TRBV6-5 with TRBJ1-5; D remains ambiguous. Germline CDR1 is MNHEY and CDR2 is SVGAGI. The CDR3 sequence is 15 residues long. Trimming pared 2 bases from V and 2 bases from J, leaving 10 bases between. CDR3 protein: CASSYDGKGNQPQHF. Written as DNA, the CDR3 is TGTGCCAGCAGTTACGATGGGAAGGGCAATCAGCCCCAGCATTTT.

At least ten counts were recorded for this clonotype. The V gene is TRBV29-1, the J gene TRBJ2-5, with TRBD1 identical over 7 bases. V lost 1 base to trimming and J lost 8 bases; unmatched junction nucleotides: 10. The CDR3 is 14 amino acids. CDR1 is SQVTM, CDR2 ANQGSEA, per germline. This chain's CDR3 is CSVEAGTVGTTQYF. The DNA for the CDR3 is TGCAGCGTTGAAGCCGGGACAGTGGGAACAACCCAGTACTTC.

V gene TRBV2 combines with J gene TRBJ2-1, with D maybe TRBD2 (6 bases). The germline gives CDR1 SNHLY, CDR2 FYNNEI. This CDR3 has 13 amino acids. V was cut by 7 bases and J by 5 bases, with 12 bases left in between. CDR3 amino acids: CASIAGPDNEQFF. In nucleotides, the CDR3 is TGTGCCAGCATCGCGGGACCCGACAATGAGCAGTTCTTC.

The table lists this clonotype with many counts. The chain joins TRBV6-2 or TRBV6-3 to TRBJ1-5; 8 bases are shared with TRBD1. CDR1 and CDR2 from the germline V gene are MNHEY and SVGEGT. V dropped 4 bases and J dropped 4; count of bases not matched to a gene: 3. This CDR3 spans 14 amino acids. The CDR3 is CASSSGQVNQPQHF. CDR3 bases: TGTGCCAGCAGTTCGGGACAGGTGAATCAGCCCCAGCATTTT.

The V call is TRBV29-1, the J call TRBJ2-1; 7 bases match TRBD1. Trimming cost V 4 bases and J 7 bases; bases outside gene matches: 10. The CDR3 has 14 residues. Per germline, CDR1 SQVTM and CDR2 ANQGSEA. CDR3 residues: CSVAGTDYRNEQFF. CDR3 nucleotides: TGCAGCGTTGCGGGGACAGATTACAGGAATGAGCAGTTCTTC.

V and J are TRBV7-6 and TRBJ2-6; no reliable D call. The CDR3 totals 17 residues. CDR1 and CDR2 (germline): SGHVS, FNYEAQ. Deletions cut 5 bases from V and 0 bases from J, with 14 bases between. The CDR3 region is CASSGVGDSSGANVLTF. CDR3 sequence (DNA): TGTGCCAGCAGCGGGGTGGGCGATAGCTCTGGGGCCAACGTCCTGACTTTC.

The rearrangement links TRBV19 to TRBJ1-2, with D maybe TRBD1 (6 bases). Germline loops: CDR1 LNHDA, CDR2 SQIVND (reference sequence). V lost 6 bases and J 1 base, leaving 12 bases between the germline ends. This CDR3 comprises 14 residues. The CDR3 region is CASRSDRLNYGYTF. CDR3 in DNA: TGTGCCAGTAGGAGCGACAGGCTTAACTATGGCTACACCTTC.

This clonotype was observed at least ten times. The rearrangement links TRBV6-5 to TRBJ2-1; 9 bases fit TRBD2. The V gene end was trimmed by 5 bases and the J gene end by 0 bases; junction bases not matched to a gene: 5. The CDR3 totals 16 residues. The germline CDR1 and CDR2 sequences are MNHEY and SVGAGI. The CDR3 protein is CASSASGESSYNEQFF. The CDR3 DNA reads TGTGCCAGCAGTGCTAGCGGGGAGAGCTCCTACAATGAGCAGTTCTTC.

This clonotype appeared a few times. V is TRBV12-3 or TRBV12-4 and J is TRBJ1-1; D remains ambiguous. The length of the CDR3 is 11 residues. V gave up 4 bases and J gave up 14 bases, with 14 bases separating them. CDR3 nucleotide sequence: TGTGCCAGCAGTTACGGGGAGTTAAAATTCTTT. Protein sequence: CASSYGELKFF.

This clonotype showed up just a few times. The J gene is TRBJ2-7, the V gene TRBV20-1, with D perhaps matching TRBD1 (5 bases). This CDR3 comprises 13 residues. CDR1 and CDR2 from the germline V gene are DFQATT and SNEGSKA (reference sequence). The V and J ends lost 0 bases and 3 bases respectively, with 9 bases between them. Written as DNA, the CDR3 is TGCAGTGCTAGAGAGGGCAGGGACTACGAGCAGTACTTC. Encoded protein: CSAREGRDYEQYF.

This clonotype was observed a few times. The chain recombines TRBV18 with TRBJ2-5; 13 bases match TRBD2. The CDR3 has 17 residues. After removal of 2 bases from V and 5 bases from J, the junction contained 8 bases not matched to a gene. The germline V gene encodes CDR1 KGHSH and CDR2 LQKENI. Here the CDR3 reads CASSPRLAGGRLETQYF. For the CDR3, the DNA is TGTGCCAGCTCACCAAGACTAGCGGGAGGTCGTTTGGAGACCCAGTACTTC.

This clonotype has a handful of counts. The chain employs TRBV27 and TRBJ2-1; TRBD2 is a possible D gene (5 bases). CDR3 length: 15 amino acids. V lost 2 bases and J lost 2, with 10 bases in between. From germline, CDR1 is MNHEY and CDR2 SMNVEV (reference sequence). The CDR3 DNA follows: TGTGCCAGCAGTTTACGCGGGTTCACCTACAATGAGCAGTTCTTC. This codes for CASSLRGFTYNEQFF.

This clonotype was seen at least ten times. V usage is TRBV6-6 and J usage is TRBJ2-3; 8 bases fit TRBD2. CDR1 is MNHNY, CDR2 SVGAGI, per germline (reference sequence). V dropped 5 bases and J dropped 2; count of bases not matched to a gene: 9. The CDR3 length is 16 residues. The CDR3 loop reads CASSGSSGGDTDTQYF. The DNA for the CDR3 is TGTGCCAGCAGTGGTAGCAGCGGGGGAGACACAGATACGCAGTATTTT.

The chain has TRBV20-1 and TRBJ1-3, with TRBD1 as a possible D gene (6 bases). Germline CDR1 is DFQATT and CDR2 is SNEGSKA (reference sequence). The CDR3 sequence is 13 residues long. Trimming removed 6 bases from V and 0 bases from J, with 9 bases in between. The CDR3 sequence: CSARDTSGNTIYF. The CDR3 DNA reads as TGCAGTGCGAGGGACACCTCTGGAAACACCATATATTTT.

This clonotype has a count of ten or more. The chain is built from TRBV11-2 and TRBJ1-1, with D unresolved. This CDR3 spans 14 amino acids. V was clipped by 5 bases and J by 0 bases, with 10 bases between them. Germline CDR1 is SGHAT and CDR2 is FQNNGV. The CDR3 DNA sequence: TGTGCCAGCAGCCCCGGGAGGTTGAACACTGAAGCTTTCTTT. Protein: CASSPGRLNTEAFF. The full variable domain, in which reference TRBV11-2 and TRBJ1-1 provide the parts outside the CDR3, is EAGVAQSPRYKIIEKRQSVAFWCNPISGHATLYWYQQILGQGPKLLIQFQNNGVVDDSQLPKDRFSAERLKGVDSTLKIQPAKLEDSAVYLCASSPGRLNTEAFFGQGTRLTVV.

This sequence joins TRBV18 and TRBJ2-2; possibly TRBD1 for D (5 bases). The CDR3 runs 16 residues. V lost 3 bases, J lost 3 bases, and 14 bases lay in between. Germline CDR1 and CDR2: KGHSH and LQKENI. CDR3 coding DNA: TGTGCCAGCTCACCCTTCGACAGCCCCGACACCGGGGAGCTGTTTTTT. Its translation is CASSPFDSPDTGELFF.

The chain recombines TRBV14 with TRBJ1-1, with unresolved D. Trimming pared 0 bases from V and 10 bases from J, leaving 18 bases between. The CDR3 has 15 amino acids. Germline V gene data show CDR1 as SGHDN and CDR2 as FVKESK. The CDR3 DNA reads TGTGCCAGCAGCCAAGATCACACCCGGACCCTGGGAGCTTTCTTT. It encodes CASSQDHTRTLGAFF. The variable domain in full, with the rest retrieved from reference TRBV14 and TRBJ1-1, is EAGVTQFPSHSVIEKGQTVTLRCDPISGHDNLYWYRRVMGKEIKFLLHFVKESKQDESGMPNNRFLAERTGGTYSTLKVQPAELEDSGVYFCASSQDHTRTLGAFFGQGTRLTVV.

This clonotype has at least ten counts. The V gene is TRBV7-3, the J gene TRBJ2-1, with TRBD1 matching over 8 bases. Germline CDR1 and CDR2: SGHTA and FQGTGA. CDR3 size: 14 residues. V trimming: 4 bases; J trimming: 8 bases; junction bases outside the gene matches: 7. CDR3 coding DNA: TGTGCCAGCAGCTATAGGACAGGGTCCGATGAGCAGTTCTTC. Translated, it gives CASSYRTGSDEQFF.